The 6 T cell receptor beta chains in this list originate from one sample, sequenced in a study of T cells in Graves' hyperthyroidism and ophthalmopathy. Authors of the study amplified TCR beta CDR3 regions from RNA transcripts. Carried out on the TCR CDR3, a first-round RT-PCR used the HTBI primer set. In TCRdb, the multiplex PCR reads were re-called with MiXCR into one record per CDR3 protein. The table lists approximately 700,000 distinct CDR3 sequences, about a sixth of them singletons. Sequencing was performed on blood. These receptors were collected from a man aged 18 to 30 with Graves' hyperthyroidism.

In its sample, this clonotype was seen a few times. This chain connects TRBV6-2 or TRBV6-3 to TRBJ2-7; D not resolved. CDR1 is MNHEY, CDR2 SVGEGT, per germline. The CDR3 contains 14 residues. The V end was cut by 3 bases, the J end by 2 bases, with 11 bases between. CDR3 residues: CASSYSPQPYEQYF. Here the CDR3 DNA reads TGTGCCAGCAGTTATAGCCCTCAGCCCTACGAGCAGTACTTC.

The chain has TRBV4-3 and TRBJ2-1, with D maybe TRBD2 (6 bases). The V end lost 0 bases, the J end lost 4 bases, and 16 bases lay between the germline ends. CDR3 length: 17 amino acids. The germline V gene encodes CDR1 LGHNA and CDR2 YSLEER. CDR3 coding DNA: TGCGCCAGCAGCCAAGATCCCGGGACGGAGGGTTACAATGAGCAGTTCTTC. It is translated as CASSQDPGTEGYNEQFF.

The rearrangement joins TRBV4-2 to TRBJ2-7; D gene ambiguous. Looked up from germline, CDR1 is LGHNA and CDR2 is YNFKEQ. The V end was cut by 0 bases, the J end by 5 bases, with 17 bases between. The CDR3 is made up of 16 amino acids. The DNA of the CDR3 is TGTGCCAGCAGCCAAGATAGGGCAAGCCCCTCTCACGAGCAGTACTTC. Translating gives CASSQDRASPSHEQYF.

V gene TRBV9 combines with J gene TRBJ2-5; 14 bases align to TRBD2. V lost 1 base to trimming and J lost 5 bases; unmatched junction nucleotides: 7. The CDR3 runs 17 residues. Germline V lookup: CDR1 SGDLS, CDR2 YYNGEE. The CDR3 here is CASSVYGTSGRWETQYF. As DNA, the CDR3 is TGTGCCAGCAGCGTATATGGGACTAGCGGGAGATGGGAGACCCAGTACTTC.

This chain joins TRBV6-5 and TRBJ1-1; D remains unclear. V lost 0 bases to trimming and J lost 6 bases, with 8 bases between them. The CDR3 spans 13 residues. Germline V gives CDR1 MNHEY, CDR2 SVGAGI. Here the CDR3 reads CASSYSPAAEAFF. CDR3 in DNA: TGTGCCAGCAGTTACTCGCCGGCCGCTGAAGCTTTCTTT.

This clonotype occurred many times. The chain is built from TRBV24-1 and TRBJ2-3; D not certain. Germline CDR1 is KGHDR and CDR2 is SFDVKD. The V and J ends lost 7 bases and 3 bases respectively, with 10 bases between them. The CDR3 sequence is 13 residues long. DNA of the CDR3: TGTGCCACCAGAGGAAGGTTAACAGATACGCAGTATTTT. Amino acids: CATRGRLTDTQYF.